This T cell receptor beta chain was sequenced in a study of blood T cell repertoires in COVID-19. At the level of the study: COVID-19 samples collected from the United States, Italy and Spain covered acute and convalescent phases. PBMCs, B-cell-depleted T cells, or T cells provided the cDNA or gDNA that made up the material.

Per the original data handling: Amplification with reference gene primers provided the estimates of nucleated cell counts. Assay used: immunoSEQ multiplex PCR; TCRdb lists only in-frame clones, some missing. That table supplies the V and J calls and clone size; D and trimming were determined from the DNA. The table lists some 220,000 clones, roughly 81% of them singletons. Germline V gene sequence: CDR1 LNHDA, CDR2 SQIVND (reference sequence). The CDR3 extends over 14 amino acids. The trim removed 7 bases at V and 5 bases at J, leaving 8 bases unmatched. The TCR comes from a man in his forties or fifties with acute or convalescent COVID-19. Sequenced sample: peripheral blood. This chain links TRBV19 with TRBJ1-2; TRBD1 matches at 9 bases. The CDR3 nucleotides read TGTGCCAGTAATTCCCCGGGACAGGGATATGGCTACACCTTC. Translated: CASNSPGQGYGYTF.